Listed here are 10 T cell receptor beta chains from one sample, sequenced in a study of cytomegalovirus exposure and HLA in healthy donors. Use of 60 Vbeta and 13 Jbeta primers characterized the PCR. The protocol was immunoSEQ multiplex PCR, while the TCRdb copy is restricted to in-frame clones and leaves out a portion. The sample has approximately 160,000 clones, just over 75% seen once. The specimen sequenced was PBMCs. These receptors were collected from a woman aged 40 to 55 in good health and CMV-seronegative.

The V and J genes are TRBV5-1 and TRBJ2-2; no clear D gene. The germline CDR1 and CDR2 sequences are SGHRS and YFSETQ. This CDR3 spans 15 amino acids. V lost 0 bases, J lost 2 bases, and 8 bases lay in between. CDR3 nucleotide sequence: TGCGCCAGCAGCTTGGCTCAGATAAACACCGGGGAGCTGTTTTTT. Amino acid sequence: CASSLAQINTGELFF.

The J gene is TRBJ2-1, the V gene TRBV11-2, with 8 bases that match TRBD2. The CDR3 consists of 15 residues. Germline V gene sequence: CDR1 SGHAT, CDR2 FQNNGV. Unmatched junction bases numbered 6, after V lost 2 bases and J lost 6 bases. The CDR3 is CASSLTGGPGNEQFF. CDR3 bases: TGTGCCAGCAGCTTAACGGGAGGGCCCGGCAATGAGCAGTTCTTC.

The V call is TRBV7-8, the J call TRBJ2-5; D may be TRBD2 (6 bases). The length of the CDR3 is 14 residues. V gave up 4 bases and J gave up 2 bases, with 11 bases separating them. Per germline, CDR1 SGHVS and CDR2 FQNEAQ. CDR3 protein: CASSWRAVQETQYF. The CDR3 DNA reads TGTGCCAGCAGCTGGAGGGCGGTACAAGAGACCCAGTACTTC.

CDR3 loop: CASSFMSGNTGELFF. The CDR3 DNA reads as TGTGCCAGCAGCTTTATGAGCGGGAACACCGGGGAGCTGTTTTTT. The V and J genes are TRBV5-6 and TRBJ2-2; D is possibly TRBD2 (5 bases). Germline CDR1 is SGHDT and CDR2 is YYEEEE. V lost 2 bases and J 1 base, leaving 9 bases between the germline ends. CDR3 length equals 15 residues.

This sequence joins TRBV4-2 and TRBJ2-7, with TRBD1 as a possible D gene (6 bases). The germline V gene encodes CDR1 LGHNA and CDR2 YNFKEQ. V was cut by 0 bases and J by 6 bases, with 15 bases left in between. CDR3 size: 15 residues. CDR3 residues: CASSQEPRGLLEQYF. The DNA of the CDR3 is TGTGCCAGCAGCCAAGAACCCAGGGGTCTGCTCGAGCAGTACTTC.

This chain connects TRBV6-5 to TRBJ1-1; D uncertain. The V gene's germline CDR1 is MNHEY and CDR2 SVGAGI. The CDR3 consists of 13 residues. Trimming removed 2 bases from V and 11 bases from J, with 15 bases in between. CDR3 sequence reads: CASSYTGEGGAFF. CDR3 DNA: TGTGCCAGCAGTTACACCGGGGAAGGTGGGGCTTTCTTT.

V and J are TRBV2 and TRBJ2-3; D perhaps matches TRBD2 (6 bases). V was pared by 4 bases and J by 2 bases, with 10 bases between. The germline V gene encodes CDR1 SNHLY and CDR2 FYNNEI. The CDR3 covers 14 residues. CDR3 bases: TGTGCCAGCAGTGCGGGAGCGGACACAGATACGCAGTATTTT. It encodes CASSAGADTDTQYF. The full variable domain, in which reference TRBV2 and TRBJ2-3 provide the parts outside the CDR3, is EPEVTQTPSHQVTQMGQEVILRCVPISNHLYFYWYRQILGQKVEFLVSFYNNEISEKSEIFDDQFSVERPDGSNFTLKIRSTKLEDSAMYFCASSAGADTDTQYFGPGTRLTVL.

The CDR3 protein is CASSQQRAGGTQYF. CDR3 nucleotide sequence: TGTGCCAGCAGCCAACAGAGGGCCGGGGGGACCCAGTACTTC. This chain joins TRBV14 and TRBJ2-5, with D perhaps matching TRBD2 (6 bases). This CDR3 contains 14 residues. The germline CDR1 and CDR2 sequences are SGHDN and FVKESK. V lost 2 bases and J 7 bases, leaving 14 bases between the germline ends.

The V gene is TRBV30, the J gene TRBJ2-7; D may be TRBD1 (6 bases). Germline CDR1 and CDR2: GTSNPN and SVGIG (reference sequence). V lost 4 bases and J 0 bases, leaving 13 bases between the germline ends. The CDR3 totals 14 residues. The CDR3 is CAWTGQPTSYEQYF. The CDR3 bases are TGTGCCTGGACTGGACAGCCGACCTCCTACGAGCAGTACTTC.

This chain uses TRBV7-8 with TRBJ2-7; D possibly corresponds to TRBD1 (5 bases). CDR1 and CDR2 (germline): SGHVS, FQNEAQ. Between the trimmed V and J ends, which lost 4 bases and 5 bases, there was a span of 18 bases. The CDR3 sequence is 15 residues long. Here the CDR3 DNA reads TGTGCCAGCAGCTACCAGGAGTCAGGGTTCAACGAGCAGTACTTC. Amino acid sequence: CASSYQESGFNEQYF.